Described below is a single T cell receptor beta chain sequence and its context. This sample was included in a study of blood T cell repertoires in COVID-19. Germline V gene sequence: CDR1 SGHRS, CDR2 YFSETQ. After removal of 4 bases from V and 0 bases from J, the junction contained 9 bases not matched to a gene. This CDR3 contains 16 residues. Produced via immunoSEQ multiplex PCR; TCRdb's table is partial and in-frame only. The table has about 210,000 clones, roughly four fifths seen once; the top ten hold approximately 12%. The specimen was peripheral blood. The source of this sequence is a woman aged 40 to 49 with acute or convalescent COVID-19. The V call is TRBV5-1, the J call TRBJ2-7, with TRBD2 identical over 8 bases. The CDR3 here is CASSILGGDNSYEQYF. In nucleotides, the CDR3 is TGCGCCAGCAGCATTCTCGGGGGGGATAACTCCTACGAGCAGTACTTC.